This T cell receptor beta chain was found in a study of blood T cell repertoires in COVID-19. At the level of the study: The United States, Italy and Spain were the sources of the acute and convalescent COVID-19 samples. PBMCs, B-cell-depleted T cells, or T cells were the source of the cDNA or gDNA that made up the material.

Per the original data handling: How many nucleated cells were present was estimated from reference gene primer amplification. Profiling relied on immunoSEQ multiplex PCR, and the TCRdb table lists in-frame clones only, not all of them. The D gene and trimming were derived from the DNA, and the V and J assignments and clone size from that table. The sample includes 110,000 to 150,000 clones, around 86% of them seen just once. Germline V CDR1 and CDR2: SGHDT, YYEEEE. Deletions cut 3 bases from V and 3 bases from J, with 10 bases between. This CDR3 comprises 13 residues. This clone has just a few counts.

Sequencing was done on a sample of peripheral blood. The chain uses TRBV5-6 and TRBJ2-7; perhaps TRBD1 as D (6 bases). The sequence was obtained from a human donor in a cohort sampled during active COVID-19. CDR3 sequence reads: CASSSVDSYEQYF. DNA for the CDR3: TGTGCCAGCAGCTCGGTGGACAGCTACGAGCAGTACTTC.